This TCR beta chain came from a study of spatial heterogeneity in lung cancer. The study, taken as a whole, reports: How many expanded intratumoral alpha and beta TCRs were present tracked the tumor mutation count, which was a count of nonsynonymous mutations.

Specified time point: sample taken at primary tumor resection. The CDR3 has 16 residues. Per the germline V gene, CDR1 is MNHEY and CDR2 is SVGAGI. Trimming stripped 0 bases from V and 4 bases from J, with 13 bases between. This clonotype has just a few counts. Antigen: not known. Since it is a stray read in a library aimed at alpha chains, this beta chain has a size that is not meaningful. Using its own MiXCR run on the 5' RACE reads, TCRdb lists one record per CDR3 protein. The repertoire includes 3,000 to 4,000 distinct CDR3 sequences, 9.4% of them detected once, and roughly 27% sits in the top ten.

V gene TRBV6-5 combines with J gene TRBJ1-3, with D uncertain. This specimen was lung tumor tissue, taken at surgery. The sequence derives from a male donor with early-stage non-small cell lung cancer. Here the CDR3 reads CASSYSQAYQGNTIYF. CDR3 DNA: TGTGCCAGCAGTTACTCGCAGGCCTACCAGGGAAACACCATATATTTT.